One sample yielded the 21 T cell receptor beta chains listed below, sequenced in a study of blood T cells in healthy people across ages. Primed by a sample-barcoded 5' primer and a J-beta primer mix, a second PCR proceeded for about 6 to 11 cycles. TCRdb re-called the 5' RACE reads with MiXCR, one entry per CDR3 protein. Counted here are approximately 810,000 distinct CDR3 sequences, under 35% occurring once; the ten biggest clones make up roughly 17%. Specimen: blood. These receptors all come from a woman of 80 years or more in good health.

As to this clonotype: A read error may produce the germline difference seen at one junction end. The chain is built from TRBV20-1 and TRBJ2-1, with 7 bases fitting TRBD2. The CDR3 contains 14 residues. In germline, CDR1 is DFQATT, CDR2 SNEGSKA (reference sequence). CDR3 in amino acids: CSAPRGSSYNGQFF. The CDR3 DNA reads TGCAGTGCTCCGCGGGGGAGCTCCTACAATGGGCAGTTCTTC.

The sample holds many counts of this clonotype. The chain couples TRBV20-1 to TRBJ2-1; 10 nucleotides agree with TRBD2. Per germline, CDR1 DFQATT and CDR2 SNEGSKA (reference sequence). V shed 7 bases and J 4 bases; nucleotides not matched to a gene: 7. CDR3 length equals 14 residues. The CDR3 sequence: CSVPRSGGYNEQFF. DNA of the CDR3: TGCAGTGTTCCTCGTAGCGGGGGGTACAATGAGCAGTTCTTC.

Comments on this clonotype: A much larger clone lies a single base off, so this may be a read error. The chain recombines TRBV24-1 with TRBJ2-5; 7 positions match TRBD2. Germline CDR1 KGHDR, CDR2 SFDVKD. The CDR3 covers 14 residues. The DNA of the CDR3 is TGTGCCACCGCCCTCGCTAGCGGACAAGGGACCCAGTACTTC. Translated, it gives CATALASGQGTQYF.

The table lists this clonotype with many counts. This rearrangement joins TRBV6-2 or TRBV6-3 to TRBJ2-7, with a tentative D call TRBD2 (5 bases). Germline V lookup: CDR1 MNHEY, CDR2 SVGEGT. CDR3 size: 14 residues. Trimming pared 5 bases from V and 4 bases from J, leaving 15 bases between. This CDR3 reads CASSPPRGRYEQYF. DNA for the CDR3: TGTGCCAGCAGTCCCCCCCGGGGTAGGTACGAGCAGTACTTC.

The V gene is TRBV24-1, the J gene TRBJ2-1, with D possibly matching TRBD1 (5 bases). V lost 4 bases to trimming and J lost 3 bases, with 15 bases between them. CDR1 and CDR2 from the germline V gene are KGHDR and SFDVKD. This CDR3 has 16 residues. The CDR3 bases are TGTGCCACCAGTGACCCCCAGGGCCCAATCTACAATGAGCAGTTCTTC. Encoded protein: CATSDPQGPIYNEQFF.

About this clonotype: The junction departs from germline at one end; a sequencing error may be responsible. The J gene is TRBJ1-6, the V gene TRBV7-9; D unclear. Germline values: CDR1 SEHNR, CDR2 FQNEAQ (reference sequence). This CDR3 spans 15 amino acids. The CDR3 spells CASSLRAQGNSPPHF. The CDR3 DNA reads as TGTGCCAGCAGCTTACGAGCCCAAGGAAATTCACCCCCCCACTTT.

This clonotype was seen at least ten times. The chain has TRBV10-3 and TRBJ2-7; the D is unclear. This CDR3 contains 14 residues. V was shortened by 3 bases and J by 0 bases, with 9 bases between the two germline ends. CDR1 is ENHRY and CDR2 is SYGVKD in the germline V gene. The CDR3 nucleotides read TGTGCCATCAGTGACTCGACGGACTCCTACGAGCAGTACTTC. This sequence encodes CAISDSTDSYEQYF.

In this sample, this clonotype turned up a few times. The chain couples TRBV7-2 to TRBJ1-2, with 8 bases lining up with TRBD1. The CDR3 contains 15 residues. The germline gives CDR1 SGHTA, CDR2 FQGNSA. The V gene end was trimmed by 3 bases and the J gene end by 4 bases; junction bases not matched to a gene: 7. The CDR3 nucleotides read TGTGCCAGCAGCTTCCCGGGACAGGAGGGCTATGGCTACACCTTC. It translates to CASSFPGQEGYGYTF.

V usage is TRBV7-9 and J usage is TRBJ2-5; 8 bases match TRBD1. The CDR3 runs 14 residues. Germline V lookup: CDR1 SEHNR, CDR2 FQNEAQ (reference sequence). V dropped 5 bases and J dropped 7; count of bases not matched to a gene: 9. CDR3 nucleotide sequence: TGTGCCAGCAGCGCGGGACAGGCGGCTGGGACCCAGTACTTC. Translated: CASSAGQAAGTQYF.

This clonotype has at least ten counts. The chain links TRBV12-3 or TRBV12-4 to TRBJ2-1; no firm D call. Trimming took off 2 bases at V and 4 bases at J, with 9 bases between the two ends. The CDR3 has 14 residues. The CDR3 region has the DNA TGTGCCAGCAGTTTAATCGGCGGATACAATGAGCAGTTCTTC. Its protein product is CASSLIGGYNEQFF.

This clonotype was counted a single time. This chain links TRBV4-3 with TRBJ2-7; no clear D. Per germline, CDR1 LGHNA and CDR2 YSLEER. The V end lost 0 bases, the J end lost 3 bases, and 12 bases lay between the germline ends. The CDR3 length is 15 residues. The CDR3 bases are TGCGCCAGCAGCCAAGAGAGTGGCGCAAGCTACGAGCAGTACTTC. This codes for CASSQESGASYEQYF.

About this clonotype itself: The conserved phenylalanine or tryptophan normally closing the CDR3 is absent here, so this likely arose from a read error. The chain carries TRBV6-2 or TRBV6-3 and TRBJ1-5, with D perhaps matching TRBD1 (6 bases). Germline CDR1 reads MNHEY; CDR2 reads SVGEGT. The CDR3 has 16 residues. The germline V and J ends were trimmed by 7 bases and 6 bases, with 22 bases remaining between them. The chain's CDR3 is CASNLSPRGARQPQHV. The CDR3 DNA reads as TGTGCCAGCAACCTTTCCCCTAGGGGGGCCCGTCAGCCCCAGCATGTT.

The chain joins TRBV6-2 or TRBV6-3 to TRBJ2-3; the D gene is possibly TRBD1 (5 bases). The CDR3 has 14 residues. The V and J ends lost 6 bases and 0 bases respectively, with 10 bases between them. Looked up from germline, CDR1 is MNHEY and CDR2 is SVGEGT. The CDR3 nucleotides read TGTGCCAGCAGGGATAAGGGGAGCACAGATACGCAGTATTTT. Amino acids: CASRDKGSTDTQYF.

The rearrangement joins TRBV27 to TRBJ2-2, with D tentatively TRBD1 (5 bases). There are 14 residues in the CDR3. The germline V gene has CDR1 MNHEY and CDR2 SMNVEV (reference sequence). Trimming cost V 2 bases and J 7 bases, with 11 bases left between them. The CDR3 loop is CASSLGWGNGELFF. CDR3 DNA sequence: TGTGCCAGCAGTTTAGGGTGGGGCAACGGGGAGCTGTTTTTT.

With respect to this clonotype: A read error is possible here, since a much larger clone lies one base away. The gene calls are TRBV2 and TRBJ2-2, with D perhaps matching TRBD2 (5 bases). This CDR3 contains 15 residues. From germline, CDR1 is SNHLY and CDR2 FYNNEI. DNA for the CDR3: TGTGCCGGCAGTGGTCGGACTGGGAACACCGGGGAGCTGTTTTTT. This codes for CAGSGRTGNTGELFF.

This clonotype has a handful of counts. The CDR3 nucleotides read TGTGCCAGCACTCAGGTTCCCGGGACAGTGTACGAGCAGTACTTC. It codes for CASTQVPGTVYEQYF. The V and J genes are TRBV6-6 and TRBJ2-5; 7 positions agree with TRBD1. TRBJ2-7 matches the DNA end more closely, so the J call is doubtful. CDR1 is MNHNY, CDR2 SVGAGI, per germline (reference sequence). The CDR3 consists of 15 residues.

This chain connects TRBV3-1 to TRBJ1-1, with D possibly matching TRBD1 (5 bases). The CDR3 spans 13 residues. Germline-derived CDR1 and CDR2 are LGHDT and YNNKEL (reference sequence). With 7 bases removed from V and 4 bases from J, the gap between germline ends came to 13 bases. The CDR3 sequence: CASNNGGITEAFF. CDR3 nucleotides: TGTGCCAGCAACAACGGGGGGATCACTGAAGCTTTCTTT. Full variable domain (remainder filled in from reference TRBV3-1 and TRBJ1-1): DTAVSQTPKYLVTQMGNDKSIKCEQNLGHDTMYWYKQDSKKFLKIMFSYNNKELIINETVPNRFSPKSPDKAHLNLHINSLELGDSAVYFCASNNGGITEAFFGQGTRLTVV.

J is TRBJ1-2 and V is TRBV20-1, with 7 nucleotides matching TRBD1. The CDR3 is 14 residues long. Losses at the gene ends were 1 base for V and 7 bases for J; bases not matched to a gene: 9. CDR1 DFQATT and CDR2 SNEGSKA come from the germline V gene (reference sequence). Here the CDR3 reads CSARASGGRGGYTF. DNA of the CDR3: TGCAGTGCTAGAGCCTCAGGGGGACGTGGTGGCTACACCTTC.

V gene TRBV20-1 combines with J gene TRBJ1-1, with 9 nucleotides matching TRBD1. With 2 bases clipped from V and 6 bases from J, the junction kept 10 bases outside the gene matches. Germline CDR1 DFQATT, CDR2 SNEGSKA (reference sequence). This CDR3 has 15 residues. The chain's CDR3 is CSARNPGQGQSEAFF. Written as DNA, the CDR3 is TGCAGTGCTAGAAATCCGGGACAGGGACAATCTGAAGCTTTCTTT.

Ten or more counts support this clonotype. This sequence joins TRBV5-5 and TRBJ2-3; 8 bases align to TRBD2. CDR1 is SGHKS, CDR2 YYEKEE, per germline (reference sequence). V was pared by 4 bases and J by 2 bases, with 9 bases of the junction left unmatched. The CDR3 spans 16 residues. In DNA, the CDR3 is TGTGCCAGCAGCGTAACCCGGACTAGCCTCACAGATACGCAGTATTTT. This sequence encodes CASSVTRTSLTDTQYF.

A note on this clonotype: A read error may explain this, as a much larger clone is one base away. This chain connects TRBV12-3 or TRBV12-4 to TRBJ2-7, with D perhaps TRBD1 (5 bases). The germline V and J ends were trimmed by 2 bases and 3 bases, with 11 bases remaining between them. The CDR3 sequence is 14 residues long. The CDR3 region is CASSLIGQGYEQYF. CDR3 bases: TGTGCCAGCAGTTTAATCGGTCAGGGCTACGAGCAGTACTTC.